This TCR beta chain was sequenced in a study of shared clonotypes between healthy human individuals. About the research overall: CD4 naive and memory got three plates each, CD8 naive two, CD8 memory one.

The CDR3 length is 16 residues. The trim removed 2 bases at V and 4 bases at J, leaving 9 bases unmatched. In germline, CDR1 is SQVTM, CDR2 ANQGSEA. Method: immunoSEQ multiplex PCR; TCRdb's copy keeps in-frame clones and lacks some. The data contain about 340,000 clones, about 70% of them singletons. The material sequenced was memory CD4+ T cells sorted from blood. Indicated subset: CD45RA-negative fraction. The gene calls are TRBV29-1 and TRBJ1-3, with TRBD1 matching over 9 bases. The TCR comes from a man aged 25 to 40 in good health. The CDR3 nucleotides read TGCAGCGTTGAAAGAATACAGGGGGCTACAGGAAACACCATATATTTT. This sequence encodes CSVERIQGATGNTIYF.